These T cell receptor beta chains were read from a single sample in a study of blood T cell repertoires in COVID-19. Libraries were prepared by immunoSEQ multiplex PCR; TCRdb keeps only in-frame clonotypes and omits some of them. The data contain 45,000 to 65,000 clones, over 75% of them singletons. Sequenced: peripheral blood. These receptors were obtained from a human donor in a cohort sampled during active COVID-19. The CDR3 runs from the conserved cysteine through the conserved F or W. The D gene is left open where the match is weak. Expanded clones are given a class, and other clones once, few, many or no size at all.

V	size	length	J	D	DNA	CDR3
TRBV7-3	-	14	TRBJ1-1	TRBD1	TGTGCCAGCAGCCCACAGGGGGGGAGCACTGAAGCTTTCTTT	CASSPQGGSTEAFF
TRBV7-9	-	15	TRBJ2-3	-	TGTGCCAGCAGCTTAGCTAACGGTTTCACAGATACGCAGTATTTT	CASSLANGFTDTQYF
TRBV6-5	once	13	TRBJ1-1	-	TGTGCCAGCAGTTACCAGGGCAGGGAGGTAACTTTCTTT	CASSYQGREVTFF
TRBV11-2	-	18	TRBJ2-2	TRBD2	TGTGCCAGCAGCTTAGGACCTAGGGCTAGCGGGAGTGTCGGGGAGCTGTTTTTT	CASSLGPRASGSVGELFF
TRBV7-9	once	15	TRBJ1-6	-	TGTGCCAGCAGCTCCCAGGGAGGTATGGGATCACCCCTCCACTTT	CASSSQGGMGSPLHF
TRBV6-5	-	13	TRBJ1-1	TRBD1	TGTGCCACTCTTTGGACAGGGAACACTGAAGCTTTCTTT	CATLWTGNTEAFF
TRBV27	-	14	TRBJ1-1	TRBD1	TGTGCCAGCAGGGGACAGCTCATGAACACTGAAGCTTTCTTT	CASRGQLMNTEAFF
TRBV15	-	16	TRBJ2-3	-	TGTGCCACCAGCAGAGATGGGGGCATTGGGACAGATACGCAGTATTTT	CATSRDGGIGTDTQYF
TRBV5-6	-	13	TRBJ1-1	TRBD1	TGTGCCAGCAGCTCGGACAGGGCCACTGAAGCTTTCTTT	CASSSDRATEAFF
TRBV29-1	-	10	TRBJ2-3	-	TGCAGCGCCTCCGCTAATACGCAGTATTTT	CSASANTQYF
TRBV27	-	13	TRBJ2-1	-	TGTGCCAGCAGTTTTCCCGGCTACAATGAGCAGTTCTTC	CASSFPGYNEQFF
TRBV5-4	-	13	TRBJ2-7	-	TGTGCCAGCAGCGGACCCAACAGGTACGAGCAGTACTTC	CASSGPNRYEQYF
TRBV18	once	14	TRBJ2-3	TRBD1	TGTGCCAGCTCACCATCGGGACAGCAGGGAACGCAGTATTTT	CASSPSGQQGTQYF
TRBV29-1	-	14	TRBJ2-5	-	TGCAGCGTTGTCCTAGCGCAGGCCGGGGAGACCCAGTACTTC	CSVVLAQAGETQYF
TRBV6-5	-	16	TRBJ1-1	-	TGTGCCAGCAGTTGGACCCCACGACGGCAAGGGGCTGAAGCTTTCTTT	CASSWTPRRQGAEAFF
TRBV30	-	15	TRBJ1-5	-	TGTGCCTGGAGTGAAATCGACAGTCTTAATCAGCCCCAGCATTTT	CAWSEIDSLNQPQHF
TRBV5-1	-	14	TRBJ1-2	-	TGCGCCAGCAGCCCGGGACAACTGAACTATGGCTACACCTTC	CASSPGQLNYGYTF